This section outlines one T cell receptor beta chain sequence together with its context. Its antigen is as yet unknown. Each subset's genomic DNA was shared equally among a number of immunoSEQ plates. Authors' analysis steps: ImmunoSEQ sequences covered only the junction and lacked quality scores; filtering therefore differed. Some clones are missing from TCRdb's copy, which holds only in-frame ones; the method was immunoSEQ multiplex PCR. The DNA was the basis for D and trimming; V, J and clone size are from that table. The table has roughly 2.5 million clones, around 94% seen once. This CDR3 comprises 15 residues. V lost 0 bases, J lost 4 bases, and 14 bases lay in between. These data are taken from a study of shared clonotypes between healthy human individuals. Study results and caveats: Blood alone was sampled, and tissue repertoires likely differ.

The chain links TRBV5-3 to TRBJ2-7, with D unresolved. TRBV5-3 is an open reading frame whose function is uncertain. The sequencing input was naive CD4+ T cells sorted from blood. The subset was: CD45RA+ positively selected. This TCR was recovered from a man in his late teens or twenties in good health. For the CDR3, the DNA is TGTGCCAGAAGCTTGGGTTTAGCAGTTCCTTACGAGCAGTACTTC. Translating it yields CARSLGLAVPYEQYF.